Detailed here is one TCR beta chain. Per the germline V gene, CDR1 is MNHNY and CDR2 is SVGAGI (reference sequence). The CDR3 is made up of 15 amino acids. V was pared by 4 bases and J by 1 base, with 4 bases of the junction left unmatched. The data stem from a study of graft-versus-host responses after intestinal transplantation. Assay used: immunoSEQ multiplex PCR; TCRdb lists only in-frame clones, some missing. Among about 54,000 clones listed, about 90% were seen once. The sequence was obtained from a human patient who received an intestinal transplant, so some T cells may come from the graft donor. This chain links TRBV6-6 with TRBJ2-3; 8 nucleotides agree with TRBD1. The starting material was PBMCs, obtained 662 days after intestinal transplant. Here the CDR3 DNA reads TGTGCCAGCAGTTGGATGACAGGGGGCACAGATACGCAGTATTTT. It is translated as CASSWMTGGTDTQYF.